Listed here are 22 T cell receptor beta chains from one sample, sequenced in a study of OX40 agonist ivuxolimab in advanced cancers. TCRdb's table, derived via immunoSEQ multiplex PCR, lists solely in-frame clones and lacks some. The sample has around 49,000 clones; 60% to 80% are singletons. The sequencing here drew on CD4+ or CD8+ T cells sorted from blood, taken in a trial of the OX40 agonist ivuxolimab. The receptors here all came from an adult with an advanced solid tumor such as melanoma, head and neck, liver or kidney cancer.

This sequence joins TRBV5-6 and TRBJ2-3, with 8 bases lining up with TRBD1. Germline CDR1 reads SGHDT; CDR2 reads YYEEEE. This CDR3 contains 16 residues. The junction had 3 bases not matched to a gene; V was cut back by 0 bases and J by 0 bases. The CDR3 sequence: CASSLVGQGSTDTQYF. In DNA form, the CDR3 reads TGTGCCAGCAGCTTGGTTGGACAGGGTAGCACAGATACGCAGTATTTT.

The chain recombines TRBV7-3 with TRBJ2-2; TRBD2 might be the D (5 bases). The CDR3 has 13 amino acids. V was trimmed by 5 bases and J by 6 bases, leaving 10 bases between them. The germline V gene encodes CDR1 SGHTA and CDR2 FQGTGA. CDR3 protein: CASSQRDPGELFF. CDR3 DNA sequence: TGTGCCAGCAGCCAACGGGATCCCGGGGAGCTGTTTTTT.

In DNA, the CDR3 is TGTGCCAGTAGATCTCAGGGCTCTGGGGCCAACGTCCTGACTTTC. It is translated as CASRSQGSGANVLTF. The V call is TRBV19, the J call TRBJ2-6; TRBD1 might be the D (5 bases). Germline V gene sequence: CDR1 LNHDA, CDR2 SQIVND (reference sequence). The V end was cut by 6 bases, the J end by 0 bases, with 9 bases between. This CDR3 spans 15 amino acids.

The V call is TRBV9, the J call TRBJ1-3; maybe TRBD1 (5 bases). Germline assignment: CDR1 SGDLS and CDR2 YYNGEE. The CDR3 extends over 17 amino acids. Trimming shortened V by 4 bases and J by 2 bases, and 19 bases separated the two germline ends. Here the CDR3 DNA reads TGTGCCAGCAGCTTTGGGGTCAGCGGGGGAACTGGAAACACCATATATTTT. Translated: CASSFGVSGGTGNTIYF.

A word on this clone: Other DNA sequences in this specimen translate into the identical CDR3. The CDR3: CASSLVETQYF. DNA of the CDR3: TGTGCCAGCAGCTTAGTTGAGACCCAGTACTTC. The chain joins TRBV7-2 to TRBJ2-5; D is uncertain. Germline V gene sequence: CDR1 SGHTA, CDR2 FQGNSA. Trimming removed 1 base from V and 5 bases from J, with 2 bases in between. The CDR3 has 11 amino acids.

This clone was counted only a few times. The V and J genes are TRBV6-5 and TRBJ1-5; D call uncertain. The CDR3 is 14 residues long. Germline V gene sequence: CDR1 MNHEY, CDR2 SVGAGI. With 6 bases removed from V and 2 bases from J, the gap between germline ends came to 11 bases. In DNA, the CDR3 is TGTGCCAGCAGGACCGTATGGGGCAATCAGCCCCAGCATTTT. It codes for CASRTVWGNQPQHF.

The table lists this clone with a count of one. The CDR3 sequence: CASGASYEQYF. For the CDR3, the DNA is TGTGCTAGTGGTGCTAGTTACGAGCAGTACTTC. The rearrangement links TRBV12-5 to TRBJ2-7; D unclear. The CDR3 runs to 11 residues. V lost 5 bases and J lost 4, with 6 bases in between. The germline gives CDR1 LGHNT, CDR2 FRNRAP.

This clone was counted once. The rearrangement uses TRBV30 and TRBJ2-7, with TRBD1 identical over 10 bases. The CDR3 extends over 14 amino acids. With 5 bases clipped from V and 3 bases from J, the junction kept 7 bases outside the gene matches. Per the germline V gene, CDR1 is GTSNPN and CDR2 is SVGIG (reference sequence). CDR3 in amino acids: CAWGQGVWDYEQYF. The DNA for the CDR3 is TGTGCCTGGGGACAGGGGGTCTGGGACTACGAGCAGTACTTC. The variable domain in full, completed from reference TRBV30 and TRBJ2-7, reads SQTIHQWPATLVQPVGSPLSLECTVEGTSNPNLYWYRQAAGRGLQLLFYSVGIGQISSEVPQNLSASRPQDRQFILSSKKLLLSDSGFYLCAWGQGVWDYEQYFGPGTRLTVT.

The V call is TRBV5-4, the J call TRBJ2-1; 7 positions match TRBD1. Trimming took 4 bases from V and 5 from J; bases not matched to a gene: 9. This CDR3 comprises 15 residues. Germline V lookup: CDR1 SGHNT, CDR2 YYREEE (reference sequence). CDR3 bases: TGTGCCAGCAGCACCGGGACAGCAGTACACAATGAGCAGTTCTTC. Protein: CASSTGTAVHNEQFF.

This chain uses TRBV5-4 with TRBJ2-3; D might be TRBD2 (6 bases). The CDR3 runs to 16 residues. In germline, CDR1 is SGHNT, CDR2 YYREEE (reference sequence). V lost 2 bases, J lost 3 bases, and 16 bases lay in between. The CDR3 loop is CASSFRQMGGTDTQYF. In DNA form, the CDR3 reads TGTGCCAGCAGCTTCCGACAGATGGGAGGAACAGATACGCAGTATTTT.

The chain is built from TRBV7-2 and TRBJ1-3, with D perhaps TRBD1 (6 bases). In germline, CDR1 is SGHTA, CDR2 FQGNSA. Trimming took off 0 bases at V and 1 base at J, with 13 bases between the two ends. The CDR3 is 17 residues long. The CDR3 DNA sequence: TGTGCCAGCAGCTTAGCTTTTGGGGGGCTTTCTGGAAACACCATATATTTT. Residues: CASSLAFGGLSGNTIYF. The whole variable domain, filled in from reference TRBV7-2 and TRBJ1-3, reads GAGVSQSPSNKVTEKGKDVELRCDPISGHTALYWYRQSLGQGLEFLIYFQGNSAPDKSGLPSDRFSAERTGGSVSTLTIQRTQQEDSAVYLCASSLAFGGLSGNTIYFGEGSWLTVV.

The genes are TRBV6-6 and TRBJ2-1; no clear D gene. Trimming took off 4 bases at V and 6 bases at J, with 13 bases between the two ends. Germline V lookup: CDR1 MNHNY, CDR2 SVGAGI (reference sequence). This CDR3 is 14 amino acids long. Written as DNA, the CDR3 is TGTGCCAGCAGTTTAACCGGCATGGGCAATGAGCAGTTCTTC. Protein sequence: CASSLTGMGNEQFF.

The chain employs TRBV19 and TRBJ2-7, with D perhaps being TRBD1 or TRBD2 (5 bases each). The V end was cut by 1 base, the J end by 1 base, with 11 bases between. Germline-derived CDR1 and CDR2 are LNHDA and SQIVND (reference sequence). CDR3 size: 15 residues. The CDR3 DNA reads as TGTGCCAGTAGTATAGGAGGGGCCCAATCCTACGAGCAGTACTTC. Protein: CASSIGGAQSYEQYF.

The V call is TRBV6-1, the J call TRBJ2-1, with TRBD2 matching over 9 bases. The trim removed 7 bases at V and 8 bases at J, leaving 9 bases unmatched. The V gene's germline CDR1 is MNHNS and CDR2 SASEGT. CDR3 length: 14 residues. The chain's CDR3 is CASTPGLAIDEQFF. Here the CDR3 DNA reads TGTGCCAGCACGCCGGGACTAGCCATCGATGAGCAGTTCTTC.

The V gene is TRBV7-2, the J gene TRBJ2-2, with D perhaps matching TRBD2 (5 bases). The CDR3 runs to 13 residues. Per the germline V gene, CDR1 is SGHTA and CDR2 is FQGNSA. Trimming took 1 base from V and 10 from J, leaving 10 bases between them. The DNA for the CDR3 is TGTGCCAGCAGCTTAGTGTATCGGGAGGAGCTGTTTTTT. The encoded protein is CASSLVYREELFF.

V is TRBV30 and J is TRBJ1-1, with D unresolved. The V end lost 0 bases, the J end lost 1 base, and 15 bases lay between the germline ends. Germline CDR1 is GTSNPN and CDR2 is SVGIG (reference sequence). CDR3 length: 16 amino acids. CDR3 nucleotides: TGTGCCTGGAGTGTATATCAGCCAGGAGGGAACACTGAAGCTTTCTTT. Its translation is CAWSVYQPGGNTEAFF.

V usage is TRBV5-1 and J usage is TRBJ2-5; D is possibly TRBD1 (7 bases). CDR3 length equals 14 residues. V shed 1 base and J shed 4 bases, with 11 bases lying between them. The V gene's germline CDR1 is SGHRS and CDR2 YFSETQ. For the CDR3, the DNA is TGCGCCAGCAGCTTGAGACAGGGAGGAGAGACCCAGTACTTC. Translating gives CASSLRQGGETQYF.

The rearrangement uses TRBV4-1 and TRBJ2-7; the D is unclear. The CDR3 loop spans 15 amino acids. Germline values: CDR1 MGHRA, CDR2 YSYEKL. Trimming cost V 0 bases and J 1 base, with 10 bases left between them. The CDR3 nucleotides read TGCGCCAGCAGCCAAGATGGTAAAGGGTCCTACGAGCAGTACTTC. The encoded protein is CASSQDGKGSYEQYF.

The V call is TRBV11-2, the J call TRBJ2-5; 7 bases line up with TRBD2. The J segment lost 3 bases and the V segment lost 2 bases, leaving 9 bases of the junction unmatched. The germline gives CDR1 SGHAT, CDR2 FQNNGV. The CDR3 has 16 amino acids. For the CDR3, the DNA is TGTGCCAGCAGCTTATTCCCTAGCGGCAAAAAAGAGACCCAGTACTTC. This sequence encodes CASSLFPSGKKETQYF.

V gene TRBV4-3 combines with J gene TRBJ2-7, with D possibly TRBD1 on 6 matching bases. Looked up from germline, CDR1 is LGHNA and CDR2 is YSLEER. The CDR3 sequence is 14 residues long. V was cut by 1 base and J by 5 bases, with 12 bases left in between. Here the CDR3 reads CASSQGGRDNEQYF. The DNA of the CDR3 is TGCGCCAGCAGCCAAGGGGGCAGGGACAACGAGCAGTACTTC.

The chain couples TRBV7-8 to TRBJ1-1; D is perhaps TRBD1 (5 bases). The germline V and J ends were trimmed by 0 bases and 2 bases, with 7 bases remaining between them. The germline V gene encodes CDR1 SGHVS and CDR2 FQNEAQ. This CDR3 is built from 14 residues. This chain's CDR3 is CASSLAGGNTEAFF. The DNA of the CDR3 is TGTGCCAGCAGCTTAGCGGGGGGAAACACTGAAGCTTTCTTT.

This chain uses TRBV6-5 with TRBJ2-7; possible D gene TRBD1, 5 bases. Germline-derived CDR1 and CDR2 are MNHEY and SVGAGI. With 5 bases removed from V and 4 bases from J, the gap between germline ends came to 12 bases. The length of the CDR3 is 13 residues. The CDR3 nucleotides read TGTGCCAGCAGTGAAAGGGGATTGTACGAGCAGTACTTC. It is translated as CASSERGLYEQYF.